The sequence of this T cell receptor (beta chain) was determined in a study of T cell responses to AZD1222 COVID-19 vaccine. This clone was counted a few times. Other DNA sequences in the sample encode the same CDR3. TCRdb keeps only in-frame clones here, not all; method: immunoSEQ multiplex PCR. The table records some 130,000 clones, more than 90% of them present only once. This CDR3 has 14 amino acids. J lost 0 bases, V lost 3 bases, and 1 base had no gene match. Germline V gene lookup returns CDR1 LGHDT and CDR2 YNNKEL (reference sequence). The gene calls are TRBV3-1 (or the pseudogene TRBV3-2) and TRBJ1-1; 7 bases line up with TRBD1. This sequence originates from an adult who received the AZD1222 COVID-19 vaccine. The source was peripheral blood, collected 28 days after the second AZD1222 dose. CDR3 nucleotides: TGTGCCAGCAGCCAGGGACAGTTGAACACTGAAGCTTTCTTT. Translated, it gives CASSQGQLNTEAFF.